The 27 T cell receptor beta chains presented below share a single source sample, sequenced in a study of beta chain features in type 1 diabetes. General study findings and limits: The study found moderately but significantly shorter TCRB CDR3s in all four CD4+ subsets of Type 1 diabetes patients.

Antigen specificity for these receptors is unknown. The whole isolated RNA underwent reverse transcription, so sequencing captured expressed TCRB transcripts. Assay used: immunoSEQ multiplex PCR; TCRdb lists only in-frame clones, some missing. This table holds about 640,000 clones, approximately 13% found once. Sequencing used naive CD4+ T cells from blood. The receptors stem from a man aged 25-45 years with type 1 diabetes.

The chain couples TRBV2 to TRBJ1-4; D not resolved. V was shortened by 2 bases and J by 8 bases, with 12 bases between the two germline ends. Germline loops: CDR1 SNHLY, CDR2 FYNNEI. The CDR3 consists of 14 residues. CDR3 DNA sequence: TGTGCCAGCAGTGAAAGAAGGGAACGGGAAAAACTGTTTTTT. It translates to CASSERREREKLFF.

As to this clone: One end of the junction is discordant with germline, which a read error may explain. The rearrangement links TRBV10-3 to TRBJ2-7, with D possibly TRBD1 on 5 matching bases. CDR1 and CDR2 (germline): ENHRY, SYGVKD. This CDR3 has 14 amino acids. DNA of the CDR3: TGTGCCAGCAGTTACATGCGACAGAACTACGAGCAGTACTTC. Protein: CASSYMRQNYEQYF.

The chain couples TRBV15 to TRBJ2-1; TRBD1 might be the D (6 bases). V lost 1 base and J lost 7, with 11 bases in between. CDR1 is LNHNV and CDR2 is YYDKDF in the germline V gene (reference sequence). The CDR3 has 14 residues. The CDR3 protein is CATSRVNRDNEQFF. The CDR3 coding sequence is TGTGCCACCAGCAGAGTCAACAGGGATAATGAGCAGTTCTTC.

This chain connects TRBV20-1 to TRBJ2-7; no firm D call. V was clipped by 4 bases and J by 3 bases, with 7 bases between them. Germline V gives CDR1 DFQATT, CDR2 SNEGSKA (reference sequence). The CDR3 is made up of 11 amino acids. CDR3 DNA sequence: TGCAGTGCTACCTATAACTACGAGCAGTACTTC. Encoded protein: CSATYNYEQYF.

The gene calls are TRBV5-1 and TRBJ1-2; perhaps TRBD1 as D (6 bases). The length of the CDR3 is 16 residues. Germline V lookup: CDR1 SGHRS, CDR2 YFSETQ. V was clipped by 0 bases and J by 2 bases, with 14 bases between them. As DNA, the CDR3 is TGCGCCAGCAGCTTGGGTGCGGGGGCCCACAACTATGGCTACACCTTC. Protein sequence: CASSLGAGAHNYGYTF.

For the CDR3, the DNA is TGCAGCGTTGAAAACAGGGTAGCTGGAAACACCATATATTTT. Translated: CSVENRVAGNTIYF. The chain combines TRBV29-1 with TRBJ1-3, with TRBD1 as a possible D gene (6 bases). Between the trimmed V and J ends, which lost 2 bases and 2 bases, there was a span of 10 bases. Germline V gene sequence: CDR1 SQVTM, CDR2 ANQGSEA. The length of the CDR3 is 14 residues.

This clone was picked up a small number of times. The same CDR3 arises from other DNA sequences in this sample as well. The V and J genes are TRBV7-2 and TRBJ2-5, with D unclear. The CDR3 totals 14 residues. Trimming cost V 1 base and J 4 bases, with 10 bases left between them. Germline CDR1 and CDR2: SGHTA and FQGNSA. CDR3 sequence reads: CASSLGSRGETQYF. The CDR3 DNA sequence: TGTGCCAGCAGCTTAGGGTCCCGCGGAGAGACCCAGTACTTC.

In this sample, this clone turned up a few times. The chain employs TRBV5-4 and TRBJ1-2; D unresolved. V lost 1 base and J lost 8, with 6 bases in between. This CDR3 is 11 amino acids long. The germline CDR1 and CDR2 sequences are SGHNT and YYREEE (reference sequence). The CDR3 region is CASSLRDGYTF. Here the CDR3 DNA reads TGTGCCAGCAGCTTGCGAGACGGCTACACCTTC.

Worth noting for this clone: The same CDR3 also results from other DNA sequences found in this sample. This chain uses TRBV5-1 with TRBJ2-3, with D unresolved. V was shortened by 0 bases and J by 2 bases, with 7 bases between the two germline ends. The CDR3 consists of 14 residues. CDR1 and CDR2 (germline): SGHRS, YFSETQ. CDR3 sequence reads: CASSLGQNTDTQYF. CDR3 in DNA: TGCGCCAGCAGCTTGGGACAAAACACAGATACGCAGTATTTT.

The CDR3 reads CASSWTGALGSNQPQHF. The CDR3 DNA is TGTGCCAGCAGTTGGACAGGGGCTTTGGGAAGCAATCAGCCCCAGCATTTT. The chain recombines TRBV2 with TRBJ1-5, with 9 bases matching TRBD1. Germline values: CDR1 SNHLY, CDR2 FYNNEI. CDR3 length: 17 residues. After removal of 5 bases from V and 1 base from J, the junction contained 9 bases not matched to a gene.

This clone was counted only a few times. The rearrangement joins TRBV2 to TRBJ1-6; 9 nucleotides match TRBD1. Germline V gives CDR1 SNHLY, CDR2 FYNNEI. The CDR3 loop spans 14 amino acids. Trimming took 6 bases from V and 7 from J; bases not matched to a gene: 4. CDR3 nucleotides: TGTGCCAGCAGCGCGGGACAGGGAAATTCACCCCTCCACTTT. This gives the protein CASSAGQGNSPLHF.

The table lists this clone with a few counts. The V call is TRBV10-3, the J call TRBJ1-2; tentatively, D is TRBD1 (6 bases). The CDR3 spans 14 residues. Per the germline V gene, CDR1 is ENHRY and CDR2 is SYGVKD. The V and J ends lost 2 bases and 8 bases respectively, with 15 bases between them. CDR3 protein: CAISEAVQGYGYTF. The CDR3 coding sequence is TGTGCCATCAGTGAGGCGGTACAGGGTTACGGCTACACCTTC.

The V call is TRBV10-3, the J call TRBJ2-1; a weak D match, TRBD2 (5 bases). Trimming removed 0 bases at V and 3 bases at J, with 6 bases between. The length of the CDR3 is 14 residues. Germline loops: CDR1 ENHRY, CDR2 SYGVKD. The CDR3 is CAISESAGYNEQFF. CDR3 bases: TGTGCCATCAGTGAGTCGGCGGGCTACAATGAGCAGTTCTTC.

This clone was seen only a few times. This sequence joins TRBV5-1 and TRBJ2-3; D might be TRBD1 (6 bases). Germline V gene lookup returns CDR1 SGHRS and CDR2 YFSETQ. The CDR3 spans 16 residues. Trimming removed 0 bases from V and 0 bases from J, with 11 bases in between. CDR3 in DNA: TGCGCCAGCAGCTTGGTCGGCCAGGGGAGCACAGATACGCAGTATTTT. Protein product: CASSLVGQGSTDTQYF.

This clone has more than one count but fewer than ten. The chain couples TRBV6-6 to TRBJ2-1; D not resolved. V dropped 4 bases and J dropped 9 bases, with 13 bases sitting between them. Germline V lookup: CDR1 MNHNY, CDR2 SVGAGI (reference sequence). The CDR3 length is 13 residues. CDR3 bases: TGTGCCAGCAGTTCCCCCGGAACGGTTGAGCAGTTCTTC. This encodes CASSSPGTVEQFF.

This clone was counted only a few times. The chain is built from TRBV9 and TRBJ2-3; 10 nucleotides align to TRBD2. V gave up 0 bases and J gave up 2 bases; unmatched junction bases: 6. The CDR3 has 17 residues. Germline CDR1 and CDR2: SGDLS and YYNGEE. This CDR3 reads CASSVGLAGANTDTQYF. The CDR3 region has the DNA TGTGCCAGCAGCGTAGGTCTAGCGGGGGCCAACACAGATACGCAGTATTTT.

This clone was seen a few times. The chain joins TRBV11-2 to TRBJ2-3; TRBD1 aligns across 9 bases. CDR3 length equals 15 residues. V dropped 1 base and J dropped 3; count of bases not matched to a gene: 2. Per the germline V gene, CDR1 is SGHAT and CDR2 is FQNNGV. CDR3 protein: CASSLVTGGTDTQYF. In DNA form, the CDR3 reads TGTGCCAGCAGCTTAGTGACAGGGGGAACAGATACGCAGTATTTT.

The chain joins TRBV28 to TRBJ2-7, with a weak D call TRBD1 (6 bases). CDR3 size: 15 residues. Germline CDR1 MDHEN, CDR2 SYDVKM. V was clipped by 5 bases and J by 3 bases, with 17 bases between them. CDR3: CASSLHADRSYEQYF. The CDR3 DNA follows: TGTGCCAGCAGTCTCCACGCCGACAGGAGCTACGAGCAGTACTTC.

This clone was observed a few times. The same CDR3 also results from other DNA sequences found in this sample. This chain connects TRBV19 to TRBJ1-1, with D hard to call. The CDR3 loop spans 11 amino acids. CDR1 and CDR2 (germline): LNHDA, SQIVND (reference sequence). V shed 5 bases and J shed 1 base, with 2 bases lying between them. The CDR3 protein is CASSRNTEAFF. CDR3 coding DNA: TGTGCCAGTAGTCGGAACACTGAAGCTTTCTTT. The full variable domain, its missing parts supplied by reference TRBV19 and TRBJ1-1, is DGGITQSPKYLFRKEGQNVTLSCEQNLNHDAMYWYRQDPGQGLRLIYYSQIVNDFQKGDIAEGYSVSREKKESFPLTVTSAQKNPTAFYLCASSRNTEAFFGQGTRLTVV.

This clone was detected a few times. The gene calls are TRBV6-5 and TRBJ1-2, with 7 nucleotides matching TRBD1. This CDR3 contains 13 residues. The V and J ends lost 6 bases and 8 bases, in that order; junction bases with no gene match: 9. Germline V CDR1 and CDR2: MNHEY, SVGAGI. CDR3 in DNA: TGTGCCAGCAGGCTGACAGGGTCGGGAGGCTACACCTTC. Translation: CASRLTGSGGYTF.

This clone was detected only a few times. The chain employs TRBV30 and TRBJ1-5, with TRBD1 matching 7 bases. The V gene's germline CDR1 is GTSNPN and CDR2 SVGIG (reference sequence). J was trimmed by 2 bases and V by 0 bases; bases with no gene match: 4. The CDR3 loop spans 15 amino acids. The CDR3 reads CAWSVLDRGNQPQHF. In DNA, the CDR3 is TGTGCCTGGAGTGTTCTAGACAGGGGCAATCAGCCCCAGCATTTT.

V gene TRBV5-1 combines with J gene TRBJ1-5; weak D call: TRBD1 (5 bases). The ends were cut back, 0 bases at V and 6 bases at J, with 10 bases in the middle. Germline V gives CDR1 SGHRS, CDR2 YFSETQ. The CDR3 totals 14 residues. Here the CDR3 reads CASSLAFGGQPQHF. The CDR3 nucleotides read TGCGCCAGCAGCTTGGCCTTCGGGGGTCAGCCCCAGCATTTT.

The chain combines TRBV6-1 with TRBJ2-1; TRBD2 agrees at 9 bases. The CDR3 consists of 17 residues. Losses at the gene ends were 1 base for V and 4 bases for J; bases not matched to a gene: 8. In germline, CDR1 is MNHNS, CDR2 SASEGT. CDR3 sequence reads: CASSEGGAGGLYNEQFF. The DNA for the CDR3 is TGTGCCAGCAGTGAAGGGGGAGCGGGGGGCCTGTACAATGAGCAGTTCTTC.

The chain is built from TRBV20-1 and TRBJ1-2; tentatively, D is TRBD1 (6 bases). CDR1 DFQATT and CDR2 SNEGSKA come from the germline V gene (reference sequence). The length of the CDR3 is 11 residues. Trimming pared 6 bases from V and 8 bases from J, leaving 13 bases between. The CDR3 sequence: CSARDIRGYTF. The CDR3 DNA is TGCAGTGCAAGGGACATCAGAGGCTACACCTTC.

This clone came up a few times. The rearrangement uses TRBV7-2 and TRBJ2-3; D may match TRBD1 or TRBD2 (5 bases each). The CDR3 covers 15 residues. Germline assignment: CDR1 SGHTA and CDR2 FQGNSA. With 5 bases removed from V and 0 bases from J, the gap between germline ends came to 12 bases. CDR3 sequence reads: CASSQGASSTDTQYF. The CDR3 coding sequence is TGTGCCAGCAGCCAGGGAGCTTCTAGCACAGATACGCAGTATTTT.

This clone was recorded only once. The chain is built from TRBV6-5 and TRBJ1-5; 7 bases map to TRBD1. The length of the CDR3 is 14 residues. V shed 7 bases and J 2 bases; nucleotides not matched to a gene: 5. Per germline, CDR1 MNHEY and CDR2 SVGAGI. The CDR3 sequence is CASKIGTGNQPQHF. The CDR3 bases are TGTGCCAGCAAAATCGGGACAGGCAATCAGCCCCAGCATTTT.

The gene calls are TRBV23-1 and TRBJ2-1; D is perhaps TRBD2 (7 bases). TRBV23-1 is an open reading frame, and its role is uncertain. The CDR3 is made up of 15 amino acids. The germline V and J ends were trimmed by 0 bases and 9 bases, with 15 bases remaining between them. The CDR3 DNA sequence: TGCGCCAGCAGTCAATCCCTATCTAGGGGGGGTGAGCAGTTCTTC. It yields the protein CASSQSLSRGGEQFF.